This T cell receptor beta chain is from a study of cytomegalovirus exposure and HLA in healthy donors. Study-wide background: The approximately 120 validation repertoires, a later analysis reported, used the same platform as the roughly 660 repertoires from the first cohort.

The CDR3 runs 15 residues. V was trimmed by 1 base and J by 4 bases, leaving 14 bases between them. The germline V gene has CDR1 KGHSH and CDR2 LQKENI. Clones were read by immunoSEQ multiplex PCR, and TCRdb kept only the in-frame ones, dropping some. The profile covers approximately 180,000 clones, with just under 90% appearing a single time and 1.4% taken by the ten largest. Material: PBMCs. The chain recombines TRBV18 with TRBJ2-7, with a tentative D call TRBD1 (6 bases). The TCR sequence derives from a woman under 40 in good health and CMV-seronegative. CDR3 DNA: TGTGCCAGCTCACCACTTCCGGGACACTTTTACGAGCAGTACTTC. Encoded protein: CASSPLPGHFYEQYF.